The rows below give T cell receptor beta chains drawn from one sample of a study of T cell responses to AZD1222 COVID-19 vaccine. The protocol was immunoSEQ multiplex PCR, while the TCRdb copy is restricted to in-frame clones and leaves out a portion. Altogether roughly 70,000 clones are present, 90% to 95% being singletons, with the ten largest covering more than 6%. Sequenced material: peripheral blood, taken 28 days after the second dose of the MenACWY control vaccine. The receptor source for this set is an adult who received the MenACWY meningococcal vaccine as a control. CDR3s include the opening cysteine and the closing phenylalanine or tryptophan. A D gene is named only where the DNA matches it firmly. The size field is filled for only some rows; it gives once, few, many or a size class.

TGTGCCAGCAGCTTAGGAGTAAACAGTGAAAAACTGTTTTTT	CASSLGVNSEKLFF	.	TRBV7-9	TRBJ1-4	.
TGCGCCAGCAGCCGAGGGGACACTAGCACAGATACGCAGTATTTT	CASSRGDTSTDTQYF	.	TRBV5-1	TRBJ2-3	.
TGCGCCAGCAGCCAAGATCACGGGGGGCGAGGCGGAAACACCATATATTTT	CASSQDHGGRGGNTIYF	.	TRBV4-3	TRBJ1-3	.
TGTGCCAGCAGTCCCGGGACAGGGGGCGTTTACACCGGGGAGCTGTTTTTT	CASSPGTGGVYTGELFF	TRBD1	TRBV27	TRBJ2-2	.
TGTGCCAGCAGCCAACCTGGGGAGTACAATGAGCAGTTCTTC	CASSQPGEYNEQFF	.	TRBV11-2	TRBJ2-1	many
TGCGCCAGCAGTGAGTCCACTACATACGAGCAGTACTTC	CASSESTTYEQYF	.	TRBV10-1	TRBJ2-7	.
TGTGCCAGCAGTCCCGACTTAGGGGAGACCCAGTACTTC	CASSPDLGETQYF	.	TRBV6-2/TRBV6-3	TRBJ2-5	.
TGTGCCAGCAGCCCGGCTGGGGGGAGGGGCACTGAAGCTTTCTTT	CASSPAGGRGTEAFF	.	TRBV5-4	TRBJ1-1	.
TGTGCCAGCAGCTTGGACTACAATGAGCAGTTCTTC	CASSLDYNEQFF	.	TRBV5-6	TRBJ2-1	.
TGTGCCAGCAGTTACAGGGGGAGCTCTAACTATGGCTACACCTTC	CASSYRGSSNYGYTF	.	TRBV6-5	TRBJ1-2	once
TGTGCCAGCAGCCCCGAAGTGAGAGCGGGAGCACCCGGGGAGCTGTTTTTT	CASSPEVRAGAPGELFF	TRBD2	TRBV7-6	TRBJ2-2	.
TGTGCCTGGAAAACGGGAGCAGGGGAATATCAGCCCCAGCATTTT	CAWKTGAGEYQPQHF	.	TRBV30	TRBJ1-5	.
TGTGCCTGGAGCCAAAACCCCCCCGGACCTCGGAATACCAAAAACATTCAGTACTTC	CAWSQNPPGPRNTKNIQYF	.	TRBV30	TRBJ2-4	.
TGTGCCAGCCGGCTAGCGAGGCTCAAAGAGACCCAGTACTTC	CASRLARLKETQYF	.	TRBV13	TRBJ2-5	.
TGTGCCAGCAGTCGGGAGTTGGGGACCCAGTACTTC	CASSRELGTQYF	.	TRBV2	TRBJ2-5	.
TGTGCCTGGAGTGGGGACGGAGACAATCAGCCCCAGCATTTT	CAWSGDGDNQPQHF	.	TRBV30	TRBJ1-5	.
TGTGCCAGCAGCCACCCGGGAGGCTTACGGGGAGCCAAAAACATTCAGTACTTC	CASSHPGGLRGAKNIQYF	TRBD2	TRBV9	TRBJ2-4	.
TGTGCCAGCAGTTTTAAGCAGGGGTACTATGGCTACACCTTC	CASSFKQGYYGYTF	.	TRBV27	TRBJ1-2	once
TGTGCCATCAGTGAGTCAAAAGGGAACCGGGGGGAGCTGTTTTTT	CAISESKGNRGELFF	.	TRBV10-3	TRBJ2-2	.
TGTGCCAGCAGCACCGGACTAGCGGGTCCCTCCTACAATGAGCAGTTCTTC	CASSTGLAGPSYNEQFF	TRBD2	TRBV7-8	TRBJ2-1	.
TGCGCCAGCAGCTTCACTAGCGGGACCTGGATTGAGCAGTTCTTC	CASSFTSGTWIEQFF	TRBD2	TRBV5-1	TRBJ2-1	.
TGTGCCAGCAGGATTAACAGGAGGAGCTCCTACGAGCAGTACTTC	CASRINRRSSYEQYF	.	TRBV11-2	TRBJ2-7	.
TGTGCCAGCAGCTCCCGGGACCTTCCCGGCAATGAGCAGTTCTTC	CASSSRDLPGNEQFF	.	TRBV7-9	TRBJ2-1	.
TGTGCCAGCAGCTCCGGGCAGGGCTATGGCTACACCTTC	CASSSGQGYGYTF	.	TRBV6-2/TRBV6-3	TRBJ1-2	.
TGCGCCAGCGGAACCGGACAGGGTTATGGCTACACCTTC	CASGTGQGYGYTF	TRBD1	TRBV10-2	TRBJ1-2	.
TGTGCCAGCAGTTTAGGTCGAGCGGGCGCGCAGTATTTT	CASSLGRAGAQYF	.	TRBV28	TRBJ2-3	.
TGTGCCAGCAGCCCGACGTCTAGCGGATGGTACAATGAGCAGTTCTTC	CASSPTSSGWYNEQFF	TRBD2	TRBV6-2/TRBV6-3	TRBJ2-1	.
TGTGCCAGCAGTTCACGACAGGGGGTTAATGAAAAACTGTTTTTT	CASSSRQGVNEKLFF	TRBD1	TRBV28	TRBJ1-4	.
TGTGCCAGCTCACCAAGACAGGATAATGAAAAACTGTTTTTT	CASSPRQDNEKLFF	.	TRBV18	TRBJ1-4	.
TGTGCCATCAGCCACCCTGAGGGACTAGCGGGGACACATGGAGGGGATCCCGGGGAGCTGTTTTTT	CAISHPEGLAGTHGGDPGELFF	TRBD2	TRBV10-3	TRBJ2-2	.
TGTGCCAGCTCTTCCGACAGGTTTGGGGAGACCCAGTACTTC	CASSSDRFGETQYF	.	TRBV18	TRBJ2-5	.
TGTGCTAGTGGTTTCCCCAGCTACGAGCAGTACTTC	CASGFPSYEQYF	.	TRBV12-5	TRBJ2-7	.
TGTGCCAGCAGCGGGGCGCTGAACACTGAAGCTTTCTTT	CASSGALNTEAFF	.	TRBV7-6	TRBJ1-1	.
TGTGCCAGCAGTTTAACTCCCAACCCAGGGTCACCCCTCCACTTT	CASSLTPNPGSPLHF	.	TRBV27	TRBJ1-6	.
TGTGCCAGCGGACTAGCCTACGAGCAGTACTTC	CASGLAYEQYF	TRBD2	TRBV6-5	TRBJ2-7	.
TGCAGCGTTGCAACCGGGACAGGGCTCACTGAAGCTTTCTTT	CSVATGTGLTEAFF	TRBD1	TRBV29-1	TRBJ1-1	.
TGCGCCACACGTGAAGCCCAGGCGGGGGGAAGGACTGAAGCTTTCTTT	CATREAQAGGRTEAFF	.	TRBV10-2	TRBJ1-1	.
TGTGCCAGCAGCTTGCAACAGGGTGTGTTGGGCACTGAAGCTTTCTTT	CASSLQQGVLGTEAFF	.	TRBV5-4	TRBJ1-1	once
TGTGCCAGCAGCCTATCGGTGACTGAAGCTTTCTTT	CASSLSVTEAFF	.	TRBV7-9	TRBJ1-1	.
TGTGCCAGCAGTTCTGATACTAGCGGGAGATACGAGCAGTACTTC	CASSSDTSGRYEQYF	TRBD2	TRBV27	TRBJ2-7	once
TGTGCCTCCGGCGGGGGGGGGAATCAGCCCCAGCATTTT	CASGGGGNQPQHF	.	TRBV6-5	TRBJ1-5	.
TGTGCCAGCAGCCTGACTAGCAGCTACGAGCAGTACTTC	CASSLTSSYEQYF	TRBD2	TRBV11-1	TRBJ2-7	.
TGTGCCAGAGGTGGGGATGGGGGCACAGATACGCAGTATTTT	CARGGDGGTDTQYF	.	TRBV6-5	TRBJ2-3	.
TGTGCCTCCACCAGTCAGGGCTATAATTCACCCCTCCACTTT	CASTSQGYNSPLHF	.	TRBV10-3	TRBJ1-6	once
TGTGCCAGCAGCGGGGGGAGGAACTACGAGCAGTACTTC	CASSGGRNYEQYF	.	TRBV4-2	TRBJ2-7	.
TGTGCCAGCAGTTCAGGGCGGGGGGTAGATACGCAGTATTTT	CASSSGRGVDTQYF	TRBD2	TRBV27	TRBJ2-3	.
TGTGCCAGCAGAAGACAGACTGAAGCTTTCTTT	CASRRQTEAFF	.	TRBV2	TRBJ1-1	.